The T cell receptor beta chain under discussion was sequenced for a study of blood T cell repertoires in COVID-19. Trimming at V came to 4 bases and at J to 2 bases, leaving 4 bases not matched to a gene. The CDR3 has 15 amino acids. The germline V gene has CDR1 MNHEY and CDR2 SMNVEV (reference sequence). This table comes from immunoSEQ multiplex PCR, and its TCRdb copy is limited to in-frame clones, with some not included. The sample lists about 50,000 clones, approximately 80% seen once, with around 2.5% in the top ten. This chain uses TRBV27 with TRBJ1-2, with 10 bases aligning to TRBD1. Sequencing was carried out using peripheral blood. The TCR was taken from a woman aged 55-75 years with acute or convalescent COVID-19. The CDR3 loop is CASSSDRGPNYGYTF. As DNA, the CDR3 is TGTGCCAGCAGTTCCGACAGGGGGCCGAACTATGGCTACACCTTC.